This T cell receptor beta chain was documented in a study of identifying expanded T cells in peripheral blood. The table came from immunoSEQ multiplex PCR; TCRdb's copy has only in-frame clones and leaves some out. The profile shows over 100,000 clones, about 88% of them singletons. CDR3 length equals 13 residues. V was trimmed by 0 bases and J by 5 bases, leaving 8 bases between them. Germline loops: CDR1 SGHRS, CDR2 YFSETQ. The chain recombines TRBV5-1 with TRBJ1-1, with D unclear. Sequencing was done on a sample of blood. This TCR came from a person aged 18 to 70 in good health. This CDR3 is CASSLEGLTEAFF. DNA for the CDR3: TGCGCCAGCAGCTTGGAGGGTTTGACTGAAGCTTTCTTT.